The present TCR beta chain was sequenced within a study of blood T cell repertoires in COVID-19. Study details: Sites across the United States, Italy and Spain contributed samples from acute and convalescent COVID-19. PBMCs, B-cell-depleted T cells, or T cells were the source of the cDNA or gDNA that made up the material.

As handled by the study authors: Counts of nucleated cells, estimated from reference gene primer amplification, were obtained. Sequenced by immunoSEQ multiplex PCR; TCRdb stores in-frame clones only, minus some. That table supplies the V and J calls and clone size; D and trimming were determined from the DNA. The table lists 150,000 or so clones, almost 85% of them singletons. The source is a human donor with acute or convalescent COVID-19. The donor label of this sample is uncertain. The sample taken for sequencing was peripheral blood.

The CDR3 loop reads CASSLPGGLDGNTIYF. CDR3 sequence (DNA): TGTGCCAGCAGCCTCCCGGGGGGGCTAGATGGAAACACCATATATTTT. This rearrangement joins TRBV5-5 to TRBJ1-3; D possibly corresponds to TRBD1 (6 bases). Germline CDR1 and CDR2: SGHKS and YYEKEE (reference sequence). The V end was cut by 4 bases, the J end by 3 bases, with 17 bases between. There are 16 residues in the CDR3.